This TCR beta chain was recovered during a study of Graves' ophthalmopathy and Graves' hyperthyroidism. Study-level results: Sensitivity reached about 70% and specificity just under 75% when the model predicted ophthalmopathy progression. Ophthalmopathy was separated from stable hyperthyroidism by a 13-signature model with 87.88% sensitivity and approximately 81% specificity.

Other autoimmune diseases, uncontrolled infections, pregnancy or lactation led to the exclusion of patients. Clinical symptoms, serum thyroxine, TRAb, thyroid ultrasound and orbital computed tomography determined diagnosis. This clonotype showed up many times. Its antigen is currently unknown. RNA transcripts yielded amplified TCR beta CDR3 regions. RT-PCR was first run with HTBI primers, then multiplex PCR in a second round. In TCRdb, the multiplex PCR reads were re-called with MiXCR into one record per CDR3 protein. The data hold about 420,000 distinct CDR3 sequences, with under 25% observed a single time. Unmatched junction bases numbered 3, after V lost 5 bases and J lost 3 bases. The CDR3 is made up of 13 amino acids.

The source is a woman aged 18-29 years with stable Graves' hyperthyroidism. The V gene is TRBV12-3 or TRBV12-4, the J gene TRBJ1-2; 7 bases map to TRBD1. Sequenced: peripheral blood. CDR3 coding DNA: TGTGCCAGCAGTCACGGGACAGACTATGGCTACACCTTC. It encodes CASSHGTDYGYTF.